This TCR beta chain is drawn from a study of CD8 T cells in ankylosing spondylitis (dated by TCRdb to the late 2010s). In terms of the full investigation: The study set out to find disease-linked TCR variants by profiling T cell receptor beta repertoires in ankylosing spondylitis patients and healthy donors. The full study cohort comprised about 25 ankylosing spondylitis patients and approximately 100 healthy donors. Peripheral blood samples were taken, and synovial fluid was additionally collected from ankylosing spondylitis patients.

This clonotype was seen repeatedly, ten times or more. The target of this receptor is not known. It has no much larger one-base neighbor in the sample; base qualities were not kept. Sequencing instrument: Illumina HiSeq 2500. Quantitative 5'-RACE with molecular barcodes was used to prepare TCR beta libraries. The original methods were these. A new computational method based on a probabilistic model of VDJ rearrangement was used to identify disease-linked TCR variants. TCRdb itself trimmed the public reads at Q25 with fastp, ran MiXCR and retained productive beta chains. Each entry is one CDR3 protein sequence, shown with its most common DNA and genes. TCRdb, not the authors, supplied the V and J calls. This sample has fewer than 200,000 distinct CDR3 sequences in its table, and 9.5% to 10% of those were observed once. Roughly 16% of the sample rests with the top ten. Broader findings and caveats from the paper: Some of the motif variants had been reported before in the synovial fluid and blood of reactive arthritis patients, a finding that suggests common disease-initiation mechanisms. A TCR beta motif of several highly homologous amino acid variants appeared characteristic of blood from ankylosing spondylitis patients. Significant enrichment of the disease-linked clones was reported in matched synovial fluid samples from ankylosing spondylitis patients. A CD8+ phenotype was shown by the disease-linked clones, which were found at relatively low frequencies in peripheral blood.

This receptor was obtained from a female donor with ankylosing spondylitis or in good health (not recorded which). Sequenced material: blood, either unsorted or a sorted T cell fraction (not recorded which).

Here is the DNA: TGTGCCAGCAGCTTACTGCAGGGGTACGAGCAGTACTTC. Its translation is CASSLLQGYEQYF. The rearranged segments are TRBV5-5 and TRBJ2-7, and TRBD1 may be the D gene, going by 6 matching bases. CDR3 length: 13 amino acids, cysteine to phenylalanine. Only the CDR3 DNA stays, 39 bases, in frame from base 1. The CDR1 and CDR2 encoded by the germline V gene (reference sequence) are SGHKS and YYEKEE. V is clipped by 2 bases and J by 4 bases, and the sequence between their germline boundaries is 10 bases long.